One sample yielded the 18 T cell receptor beta chains listed below, sequenced in a study of response to subunit inactivated influenza vaccine. Each CDR3 protein is one row after TCRdb ran MiXCR on the RT-PCR reads. The data hold roughly 500,000 distinct CDR3 sequences, with approximately 15% observed a single time. This sample comprised CD4+ T cells sorted from PBMCs, obtained around 25 months after vaccination. Source of these receptors: a man aged 50-75 years who received an inactivated influenza vaccine.

The sample holds a few counts of this clonotype. The V gene is TRBV25-1, the J gene TRBJ1-3; D is ambiguous. Trimming shortened V by 5 bases and J by 0 bases, and 14 bases separated the two germline ends. CDR3 length equals 16 residues. Germline assignment: CDR1 MGHDK and CDR2 SYGVNS. The CDR3: CASSKGPISSGNTIYF. CDR3 nucleotide sequence: TGTGCCAGCAGTAAGGGTCCGATCAGCTCTGGAAACACCATATATTTT.

The V and J genes are TRBV14 and TRBJ2-3; the D is unclear. This CDR3 contains 15 residues. Per germline, CDR1 SGHDN and CDR2 FVKESK. The ends were cut back, 1 base at V and 4 bases at J, with 12 bases in the middle. In DNA, the CDR3 is TGTGCCAGCAGCCAAGTTACCGCGTTTTCAGATACGCAGTATTTT. This sequence encodes CASSQVTAFSDTQYF.

The chain is built from TRBV9 and TRBJ2-7; 7 positions agree with TRBD1. V shed 0 bases and J 1 base; nucleotides not matched to a gene: 4. The CDR3 has 15 residues. Germline lookup yields CDR1 SGDLS and CDR2 YYNGEE. The CDR3 sequence is CASSVAGTESYEQYF. The CDR3 DNA reads as TGTGCCAGCAGCGTAGCTGGGACAGAATCCTACGAGCAGTACTTC. Full variable domain (outside the CDR3, taken from reference TRBV9 and TRBJ2-7): DSGVTQTPKHLITATGQRVTLRCSPRSGDLSVYWYQQSLDQGLQFLIQYYNGEERAKGNILERFSAQQFPDLHSELNLSSLELGDSALYFCASSVAGTESYEQYFGPGTRLTVT.

The V and J genes are TRBV5-8 and TRBJ2-7; D is perhaps TRBD1 or TRBD2 (5 bases each). Between the trimmed V and J ends, which lost 3 bases and 3 bases, there was a span of 13 bases. Germline CDR1 SGHTS, CDR2 YDEGEE. The CDR3 extends over 14 amino acids. The CDR3 reads CASSYGTNGYEQYF. CDR3 sequence (DNA): TGTGCCAGCAGCTACGGGACGAATGGCTACGAGCAGTACTTC.

This clonotype has a handful of counts. The J gene is TRBJ2-6, the V gene TRBV9; D gene ambiguous. CDR1 is SGDLS and CDR2 is YYNGEE in the germline V gene. CDR3 length equals 15 residues. The V end lost 1 base, the J end lost 0 bases, and 5 bases lay between the germline ends. Here the CDR3 reads CASSVFGSGANVLTF. CDR3 DNA: TGTGCCAGCAGCGTATTCGGCTCTGGGGCCAACGTCCTGACTTTC.

This clonotype showed up many times. The V and J genes are TRBV20-1 and TRBJ1-1; possible D gene TRBD1, 5 bases. V was trimmed by 1 base and J by 4 bases, leaving 19 bases between them. CDR3 size: 16 residues. Germline CDR1 reads DFQATT; CDR2 reads SNEGSKA (reference sequence). The CDR3 is CSARVPQGREGTEAFF. The CDR3 DNA follows: TGCAGTGCTAGAGTCCCTCAGGGCCGAGAAGGCACTGAAGCTTTCTTT.

This clonotype showed up many times. The genes are TRBV6-1 and TRBJ1-2, with D tentatively TRBD1 (6 bases). V gave up 3 bases and J gave up 2 bases, with 19 bases separating them. CDR1 and CDR2 from the germline V gene are MNHNS and SASEGT. The CDR3 extends over 17 amino acids. CDR3 sequence: CASSDLSRTETNYGYTF. As DNA, the CDR3 is TGTGCCAGCAGTGATCTTTCCCGGACAGAGACAAACTATGGCTACACCTTC.

The chain couples TRBV4-2 to TRBJ2-3; TRBD2 matches at 8 bases. Germline V gives CDR1 LGHNA, CDR2 YNFKEQ. Trimming took 2 bases from V and 2 from J; bases not matched to a gene: 12. The CDR3 extends over 18 amino acids. The CDR3 sequence: CASSQRAPQRGYTDTQYF. The CDR3 coding sequence is TGTGCCAGCAGCCAAAGGGCCCCCCAGCGGGGGTACACAGATACGCAGTATTTT.

This chain joins TRBV2 and TRBJ1-3, with D uncertain. Looked up from germline, CDR1 is SNHLY and CDR2 is FYNNEI. The CDR3 extends over 14 amino acids. Deletions cut 2 bases from V and 1 base from J, with 6 bases between. CDR3 in DNA: TGTGCCAGCAGTGAATGGTTTTCTGGAAACACCATATATTTT. It translates to CASSEWFSGNTIYF.

The V gene is TRBV4-3, the J gene TRBJ2-3, with D uncertain. The germline CDR1 and CDR2 sequences are LGHNA and YSLEER. Trimming took off 0 bases at V and 7 bases at J, with 8 bases between the two ends. The CDR3 runs 13 residues. The CDR3 bases are TGCGCCAGCAGCCAAGAGGTGTTTAATACGCAGTATTTT. Its translation: CASSQEVFNTQYF.

The sample holds a few counts of this clonotype. The genes are TRBV18 and TRBJ2-5, with D unresolved. The V end was cut by 1 base, the J end by 1 base, with 10 bases between. Germline loops: CDR1 KGHSH, CDR2 LQKENI. The CDR3 extends over 15 amino acids. CDR3 amino acids: CASSPLSGFQETQYF. The DNA for the CDR3 is TGTGCCAGCTCACCACTGTCAGGATTCCAAGAGACCCAGTACTTC. Supplemented by reference TRBV18 and TRBJ2-5, the full variable domain reads NAGVMQNPRHLVRRRGQEARLRCSPMKGHSHVYWYRQLPEEGLKFMVYLQKENIIDESGMPKERFSAEFPKEGPSILRIQQVVRGDSAAYFCASSPLSGFQETQYFGPGTRLLVL.

This chain connects TRBV7-9 to TRBJ1-2, with D maybe TRBD1 (5 bases). CDR3 size: 13 residues. Trimming removed 1 base from V and 8 bases from J, with 11 bases in between. Per the germline V gene, CDR1 is SEHNR and CDR2 is FQNEAQ (reference sequence). DNA of the CDR3: TGTGCCAGCAGCTTAGGGGCCCGGGGGGGCTACACCTTC. It encodes CASSLGARGGYTF.

This clonotype was observed a few times. The V and J genes are TRBV6-1 and TRBJ1-1; D gene uncertain. The CDR3 is 13 amino acids. CDR1 and CDR2 (germline): MNHNS, SASEGT. V was shortened by 8 bases and J by 3 bases, with 13 bases between the two germline ends. Here the CDR3 reads CASADSWDTEAFF. The CDR3, as DNA: TGTGCCAGCGCGGATTCCTGGGACACTGAAGCTTTCTTT.

This clonotype was seen at least ten times. V and J are TRBV7-2 and TRBJ1-6, with no clear D. Deletions cut 2 bases from V and 8 bases from J, with 10 bases between. The CDR3 has 14 amino acids. Germline V gene data show CDR1 as SGHTA and CDR2 as FQGNSA. The CDR3 DNA is TGTGCCAGCAGCTTAAAGTGGGCGGATTCACCCCTCCACTTT. Amino acids: CASSLKWADSPLHF.

In its sample, this clonotype was seen a few times. The chain employs TRBV20-1 and TRBJ2-5, with a possible D match to TRBD2 (6 bases). The CDR3 sequence is 13 residues long. Between the trimmed V and J ends, which lost 1 base and 5 bases, there was a span of 11 bases. The germline V gene has CDR1 DFQATT and CDR2 SNEGSKA (reference sequence). CDR3 sequence: CSARVEGLETQYF. In DNA form, the CDR3 reads TGCAGTGCTAGAGTGGAGGGTTTGGAGACCCAGTACTTC.

This clonotype has a count of ten or more. The chain links TRBV4-3 to TRBJ2-7; 11 bases are a match to TRBD2. CDR1 LGHNA and CDR2 YSLEER come from the germline V gene. With V trimmed by 2 bases and J by 2 bases, 5 bases remained unmatched. The CDR3 extends over 16 amino acids. The CDR3 spells CASSQLLAGGTYEQYF. The CDR3 nucleotides read TGCGCCAGCAGCCAACTCCTAGCGGGGGGCACCTACGAGCAGTACTTC.

This clonotype showed up just a few times. As DNA, the CDR3 is TGTGCCAGCAGCGCGGCCCCCTTAAGGACAGATACGCAGTATTTT. Its protein product is CASSAAPLRTDTQYF. This chain joins TRBV9 and TRBJ2-3; D not certain. This CDR3 contains 15 residues. Germline assignment: CDR1 SGDLS and CDR2 YYNGEE. Trimming took 3 bases from V and 3 from J, leaving 14 bases between them.

The rearrangement uses TRBV28 and TRBJ2-2; D tentatively fits TRBD1 or TRBD2 (5 bases each). This CDR3 region has 15 residues. V was trimmed by 3 bases and J by 8 bases, leaving 16 bases between them. The V gene's germline CDR1 is MDHEN and CDR2 SYDVKM. The CDR3 coding sequence is TGTGCCAGCAGTTTTACCGGGACGCCCCAGGGGGAGCTGTTTTTT. It codes for CASSFTGTPQGELFF. The whole variable domain, remainder taken from reference TRBV28 and TRBJ2-2, is DVKVTQSSRYLVKRTGEKVFLECVQDMDHENMFWYRQDPGLGLRLIYFSYDVKMKEKGDIPEGYSVSREKKERFSLILESASTNQTSMYLCASSFTGTPQGELFFGEGSRLTVL.